These 2 T cell receptor beta chains were all obtained from the same sample, sequenced in a study of beta chain features in type 1 diabetes. Investigators reverse transcribed all isolated RNA, so they sequenced expressed TCRB transcripts. Only in-frame clones appear in the TCRdb table, and some are missing; sequencing was by immunoSEQ multiplex PCR. This sample has some 900,000 clones, with around a sixth found just once. Specimen: naive CD4+ T cells from blood. The receptors derive from a woman in her late teens or twenties in good health.

The chain links TRBV7-9 to TRBJ1-2; 8 positions agree with TRBD1. Per the germline V gene, CDR1 is SEHNR and CDR2 is FQNEAQ (reference sequence). The V segment lost 3 bases and the J segment 5 bases; nucleotides outside the gene matches: 11. The CDR3 sequence is 16 residues long. The CDR3 here is CASSFLPRDRIYGYTF. The CDR3 DNA is TGTGCCAGCAGCTTTCTCCCCCGGGACAGGATATATGGCTACACCTTC.

The J gene is TRBJ2-3, the V gene TRBV7-2; TRBD2 might be the D (6 bases). Trimming removed 7 bases at V and 0 bases at J, with 17 bases between. The CDR3 runs to 16 residues. Germline assignment: CDR1 SGHTA and CDR2 FQGNSA. The CDR3 coding sequence is TGTGCCAGCACCAGAGGAGTAGCGGCTAGCACAGATACGCAGTATTTT. Translating gives CASTRGVAASTDTQYF.